This T cell receptor (beta chain) was profiled in a study of human T cells and chemical hapten exposure. For the study at large: Patch tests put 0.01% DPC on the upper back, read at 6 days. Mostly female patients had alopecia areata, totalis or universalis. Study results and limitations: Expanded TCRs showed more large CDR3 clusters than pre-sensitization or healthy control sets.

Concerning this clonotype: Its antigen is not identified.

V was clipped by 6 bases and J by 3 bases; unmatched bases: 6. Germline V gene data show CDR1 as ENHRY and CDR2 as SYGVKD. The CDR3 totals 14 residues. What the library attached to individual cDNA molecules were unique molecular identifiers. TCRdb analysed the RACE reads with MiXCR anew, one entry per CDR3 protein. Of roughly 60,000 distinct CDR3 sequences in the sample, about 7% were seen once. The time point here: pre-sensitization, week 0. Treatment of the sample: therapeutic diphenylcyclopropenone sensitization with weekly scalp DPC. This chain links TRBV10-3 with TRBJ1-1; TRBD1 matches 8 bases. The specimen comprised whole blood, sampled in connection with sensitization to the hapten diphenylcyclopropenone (DPC). The sequence derives from a woman in her twenties or thirties with alopecia areata. Some clones in this sample may be carry-over from other donors' samples. The CDR3 nucleotides read TGTGCCATCAGCCGACAGGGGAAGGACACTGAAGCTTTCTTT. Translation: CAISRQGKDTEAFF.